This TCR beta chain was recovered during a study of blood T cell repertoires in COVID-19. Study background: Spain, Italy and the United States supplied samples that represented acute and convalescent COVID-19. T cells, B-cell-depleted T cells, or PBMCs supplied cDNA or gDNA.

Unmatched junction bases numbered 4, after V lost 1 base and J lost 8 bases. This CDR3 is built from 13 residues. CDR1 and CDR2 (germline): MNHNS, SASEGT. Authors' methods: Scientists estimated how many nucleated cells there were by amplifying reference gene primers. TCRdb keeps only in-frame clones here, not all; method: immunoSEQ multiplex PCR. The DNA was the basis for D and trimming; V, J and clone size are from that table. The table has roughly 16,000 clones, 85% to 90% seen once. This clonotype was sampled from a human donor with active COVID-19. The donor label of this sample is uncertain. The genes are TRBV6-1 and TRBJ1-2; 7 nucleotides match TRBD1. Sequencing was carried out using peripheral blood. The DNA for the CDR3 is TGTGCCAGCAGTGAAGGGACAGGTTACGGCTACACCTTC. Translation gives CASSEGTGYGYTF.